The 19 T cell receptor beta chains in this list originate from one sample, sequenced in a study of CD8+CD57+ T cells in acquired aplastic anemia. Profiling of TCR beta VDJ combinations and CDR3 sequences used genomic DNA as template. MiXCR, run by TCRdb on the reads, gives a single entry per CDR3 protein. The sample lists about 290,000 distinct CDR3 sequences; under 65% were seen once. Patients sequenced had flow cytometry evidence of CD8+CD57+ cell expansion. Sequencing input: sorted CD4+, CD8+, or CD8+CD57+ T cells (not recorded which) from PBMCs. The receptors here all came from a human donor with aplastic anemia.

The chain joins TRBV20-1 to TRBJ2-3; no firm D call. This CDR3 is 12 amino acids long. V shed 0 bases and J shed 6 bases, with 7 bases lying between them. The germline CDR1 and CDR2 sequences are DFQATT and SNEGSKA (reference sequence). DNA for the CDR3: TGCAGTGCTAGAGATGTGACCGATACGCAGTATTTT. Its protein product is CSARDVTDTQYF.

This clonotype came up many times. The junction departs from the called germline gene at one end, perhaps through a read error. J is TRBJ2-1 and V is TRBV11-2; the match to TRBD2 covers 7 bases. The CDR3 loop spans 14 amino acids. Looked up from germline, CDR1 is SGHAT and CDR2 is FQNNGV. CDR3 DNA sequence: TGTACCAGCAGCCCCCCTAGCGGATACAATGAGCAGTTCTTC. Translated: CTSSPPSGYNEQFF.

The chain links TRBV25-1 to TRBJ1-1; 8 bases are shared with TRBD1. Trimming took 7 bases from V and 7 from J; bases not matched to a gene: 8. The CDR3 extends over 13 amino acids. Germline CDR1 reads MGHDK; CDR2 reads SYGVNS. The CDR3 bases are TGTGCCAGCACCCGGACAGGGTTGGGTGAAGCTTTCTTT. Its translation is CASTRTGLGEAFF.

The rearrangement uses TRBV19 and TRBJ1-1; 9 positions match TRBD1. Trimming at V came to 4 bases and at J to 4 bases, leaving 7 bases not matched to a gene. Germline CDR1 and CDR2: LNHDA and SQIVND (reference sequence). The CDR3 is made up of 15 amino acids. The CDR3 region is CASSTRDRVATEAFF. Written as DNA, the CDR3 is TGTGCCAGTAGTACCCGGGACAGGGTCGCCACTGAAGCTTTCTTT.

CDR3 DNA sequence: TGTGCCAGCTCGAGAGGGGCGGGCACAGATACGCAGTATTTT. Its protein product is CASSRGAGTDTQYF. This chain connects TRBV7-6 to TRBJ2-3; D is possibly TRBD1 or TRBD2 (5 bases each). Trimming removed 8 bases from V and 1 base from J, with 13 bases in between. Germline CDR1 reads SGHVS; CDR2 reads FNYEAQ. The CDR3 spans 14 residues.

About this clonotype: A clone one base away is much larger, so this may be a read error. V is TRBV18 and J is TRBJ1-1, with a tentative D call TRBD1 (5 bases). The ends were cut back, 2 bases at V and 3 bases at J, with 10 bases in the middle. The CDR3 has 14 residues. Germline CDR1 and CDR2: KGHSH and LQKENI. The DNA for the CDR3 is TGTGCCAGCTCACCAGACAGAAGGTACACTGAAGCTTTCTTT. Translated, it gives CASSPDRRYTEAFF.

The chain links TRBV2 to TRBJ2-5, with D maybe TRBD2 (6 bases). CDR3 length equals 17 residues. Trimming left V 6 bases short and J 3 bases short, with 23 bases between. CDR1 and CDR2 (germline): SNHLY, FYNNEI. The CDR3 bases are TGTGCCAGCAGCTTAGCCCCTGCGGGCGGAGGGGAAGAGACCCAGTACTTC. Translation gives CASSLAPAGGGEETQYF.

The genes are TRBV7-3 and TRBJ2-6; unclear D gene. Germline values: CDR1 SGHTA, CDR2 FQGTGA. V was shortened by 3 bases and J by 5 bases, with 14 bases between the two germline ends. The CDR3 consists of 16 residues. CDR3 protein: CASSFPRSERANVLTF. CDR3 in DNA: TGTGCCAGCAGCTTTCCGCGGTCGGAGAGGGCCAACGTCCTGACTTTC.

The chain couples TRBV10-1 to TRBJ1-2; possible D gene TRBD1, 6 bases. The length of the CDR3 is 11 residues. From germline, CDR1 is WNHNN and CDR2 SYGVQD (reference sequence). The CDR3 protein is CFGTPHYGYTF. CDR3 nucleotide sequence: TGCTTCGGGACACCCCACTATGGCTACACCTTC.

This clonotype came up many times. This sequence joins TRBV7-8 and TRBJ2-3; TRBD2 matches at 8 bases. CDR1 SGHVS and CDR2 FQNEAQ come from the germline V gene. Trimming removed 3 bases from V and 4 bases from J; junction bases left unmatched: 6. The CDR3 loop spans 15 amino acids. The CDR3 loop is CASSLRLAGPDTQYF. The CDR3 coding sequence is TGTGCCAGCAGCTTGCGGCTAGCGGGTCCAGATACGCAGTATTTT. Together with reference TRBV7-8 and TRBJ2-3, the CDR3 gives the full variable domain: GAGVSQSPRYKVAKRGQDVALRCDPISGHVSLFWYQQALGQGPEFLTYFQNEAQLDKSGLPSDRFFAERPEGSVSTLKIQRTQQEDSAVYLCASSLRLAGPDTQYFGPGTRLTVL.

This clonotype was counted many times. This chain links TRBV7-9 with TRBJ1-1; D is ambiguous. Germline loops: CDR1 SEHNR, CDR2 FQNEAQ (reference sequence). CDR3 length: 16 residues. Trimming cost V 7 bases and J 0 bases, with 18 bases left between them. The CDR3 region has the DNA TGTGCCAGCACCCGGTCGGGCGCCACGATGAACACTGAAGCTTTCTTT. It encodes CASTRSGATMNTEAFF.

This clonotype was picked up many times. This chain links TRBV4-1 with TRBJ1-1; D gene uncertain. The V end was cut by 1 base, the J end by 7 bases, with 13 bases between. There are 14 residues in the CDR3. Germline CDR1 is MGHRA and CDR2 is YSYEKL. DNA for the CDR3: TGCGCCAGCAGCCAAGGTCCGGGGTATAATGAAGCTTTCTTT. Translation gives CASSQGPGYNEAFF.

V usage is TRBV5-8 and J usage is TRBJ2-7; D possibly corresponds to TRBD1 (5 bases). Deletions cut 0 bases from V and 2 bases from J, with 9 bases between. The germline CDR1 and CDR2 sequences are SGHTS and YDEGEE. The CDR3 covers 14 residues. The CDR3 loop is CASSLGQRTYEQYF. DNA of the CDR3: TGTGCCAGCAGCTTGGGACAGCGAACCTACGAGCAGTACTTC.

J is TRBJ2-3 and V is TRBV2; 9 positions agree with TRBD2. Germline lookup yields CDR1 SNHLY and CDR2 FYNNEI. The CDR3 is 15 residues long. In nucleotides, the CDR3 is TGTGCTAGCGGGAGTAGCTGGTCTAGCACAGATACGCAGTATTTT. This codes for CASGSSWSSTDTQYF. The complete variable domain, with remaining parts taken from reference TRBV2 and TRBJ2-3, reads EPEVTQTPSHQVTQMGQEVILRCVPISNHLYFYWYRQILGQKVEFLVSFYNNEISEKSEIFDDQFSVERPDGSNFTLKIRSTKLEDSAMYFCASGSSWSSTDTQYFGPGTRLTVL.

The chain links TRBV7-2 to TRBJ1-5; the D is unclear. V was trimmed by 1 base and J by 5 bases, leaving 3 bases between them. The CDR3 sequence is 12 residues long. CDR1 SGHTA and CDR2 FQGNSA come from the germline V gene. CDR3 protein: CASSLEYQPQHF. The DNA of the CDR3 is TGTGCCAGCAGCTTAGAGTATCAGCCCCAGCATTTT.

The chain carries TRBV7-6 and TRBJ2-7; D may be TRBD2 (7 bases). CDR3 length equals 13 residues. Germline CDR1 is SGHVS and CDR2 is FNYEAQ. The ends were cut back, 2 bases at V and 5 bases at J, with 10 bases in the middle. The CDR3: CASSLRGANEQYF. CDR3 DNA: TGTGCCAGCAGCTTACGGGGGGCGAACGAGCAGTACTTC.

The chain links TRBV25-1 to TRBJ2-1, with 11 bases identical to TRBD2. The V segment lost 4 bases and the J segment 8 bases; nucleotides outside the gene matches: 13. This CDR3 is 17 amino acids long. The germline V gene has CDR1 MGHDK and CDR2 SYGVNS. The DNA of the CDR3 is TGTGCCAGCAGTGCTGATTGGACTAGCGGGCGGTCGGATGAGCAGTTCTTC. This codes for CASSADWTSGRSDEQFF.

The chain links TRBV20-1 to TRBJ1-5, with a possible D match to TRBD1 (6 bases). The germline V gene encodes CDR1 DFQATT and CDR2 SNEGSKA (reference sequence). Trimming took 5 bases from V and 3 from J, leaving 14 bases between them. The CDR3 runs to 14 residues. The CDR3: CSAFRGEPNQPQHF. Here the CDR3 DNA reads TGCAGTGCTTTTAGGGGGGAGCCCAATCAGCCCCAGCATTTT.

This clonotype was detected ten times or more. V usage is TRBV20-1 and J usage is TRBJ2-1; 8 bases line up with TRBD2. V dropped 8 bases and J dropped 5; count of bases not matched to a gene: 8. The CDR3 is 13 residues long. CDR1 and CDR2 from the germline V gene are DFQATT and SNEGSKA (reference sequence). The CDR3 nucleotides read TGCAGTTTTGCGGGAGGTCATGACAATGAGCAGTTCTTC. This sequence encodes CSFAGGHDNEQFF.